This T cell receptor (beta chain) emerged from a study of regulatory T cells in long-lasting Graves disease. Findings and limits, study-wide: Those with persistent disease had in common more public clonotypes (about 2,500) than new patients (approximately 990).

Time point defined: persistent/refractory GD, antithyroid drugs over 5 years with positive TRAb. The TCR library was made from RNA that had been extracted from PBMCs in TRIzol. Building of the TCR beta libraries involved iRepertoire HTBI primers and Arm-PCR of CDR3 regions. Each CDR3 protein is one row after TCRdb ran MiXCR on the multiplex PCR reads. The sample comprises about 660,000 distinct CDR3 sequences, about 32% of which are singletons, and under 55% rests with the top ten. This CDR3 is built from 14 residues. The V gene end was trimmed by 3 bases and the J gene end by 0 bases; junction bases not matched to a gene: 1. A remark on this clonotype: The antigen remains undetermined.

This material consisted of peripheral blood mononuclear cells (PBMCs), taken when the disease was refractory, from a patient treated with antithyroid drugs. The sequence came from a female donor with Graves disease. The chain combines TRBV12-3 or TRBV12-4 with TRBJ2-5; TRBD1 matches 7 bases. CDR3 nucleotide sequence: TGTGCCAGCAGTTTGGGGACAGACCAAGAGACCCAGTACTTC. Its protein product is CASSLGTDQETQYF.